The 9 T cell receptor beta chains given below trace back to one sample, sequenced in a study of blood T cells in healthy people across ages. Combining a sample-barcoded 5' primer with a J-beta primer mix, a second PCR ran for roughly 7 to 12 cycles. TCRdb re-derived calls from the 5' RACE reads in MiXCR, one entry per CDR3 protein. The sample lists about 1 million distinct CDR3 sequences, about 25% occurring once. These data also formed part of another study, on T cells of mothers and their children.

Sequenced material: blood. The source is a girl aged 2 to 9 in good health.

The chain recombines TRBV5-5 with TRBJ1-5; no clear D gene. Per the germline V gene, CDR1 is SGHKS and CDR2 is YYEKEE (reference sequence). This CDR3 spans 14 amino acids. V dropped 0 bases and J dropped 6 bases, with 10 bases sitting between them. The CDR3 sequence is CASSLAMGGQPQHF. The DNA of the CDR3 is TGTGCCAGCAGCTTGGCCATGGGAGGTCAGCCCCAGCATTTT.

V gene TRBV28 combines with J gene TRBJ2-7; no clear D. The CDR3 runs to 14 residues. Germline assignment: CDR1 MDHEN and CDR2 SYDVKM. V lost 5 bases, J lost 2 bases, and 13 bases lay in between. CDR3 amino acids: CASSLWVAAYEQYF. CDR3 coding DNA: TGTGCCAGCAGTCTTTGGGTGGCTGCCTACGAGCAGTACTTC.

V is TRBV5-1 and J is TRBJ2-5, with 7 bases that match TRBD1. In germline, CDR1 is SGHRS, CDR2 YFSETQ. This CDR3 contains 15 residues. After removal of 3 bases from V and 5 bases from J, the junction contained 10 bases not matched to a gene. For the CDR3, the DNA is TGCGCCAGCAGCTCTCGAGGGGGCACAGAGGAGACCCAGTACTTC. The encoded protein is CASSSRGGTEETQYF.

The V gene is TRBV6-2 or TRBV6-3, the J gene TRBJ1-5; the D is unclear. This CDR3 is built from 13 residues. The germline V gene has CDR1 MNHEY and CDR2 SVGEGT. V was shortened by 0 bases and J by 5 bases, with 5 bases between the two germline ends. CDR3 sequence reads: CASSYSVDQPQHF. The CDR3 DNA reads as TGTGCCAGCAGTTACTCCGTGGATCAGCCCCAGCATTTT.

This clonotype was observed many times. Here the CDR3 reads CASSFLLDTQYF. In DNA, the CDR3 is TGTGCCAGCAGCTTTTTGTTAGATACGCAGTATTTT. The rearrangement joins TRBV7-9 to TRBJ2-3; D is unresolved. Germline V gene lookup returns CDR1 SEHNR and CDR2 FQNEAQ (reference sequence). The V and J ends lost 3 bases and 5 bases respectively, with 6 bases between them. The CDR3 has 12 amino acids.

This sequence joins TRBV18 and TRBJ1-5; D unresolved. The germline V and J ends were trimmed by 3 bases and 1 base, with 10 bases remaining between them. Per germline, CDR1 KGHSH and CDR2 LQKENI. The CDR3 runs 15 residues. CDR3 region: CASSPPDPSNQPQHF. CDR3 nucleotides: TGTGCCAGCTCACCCCCAGATCCCAGCAATCAGCCCCAGCATTTT.

The chain is built from TRBV6-2 or TRBV6-3 and TRBJ2-5; no reliable D call. Germline CDR1 MNHEY, CDR2 SVGEGT. The CDR3 totals 14 residues. V was cut by 5 bases and J by 2 bases, with 12 bases left in between. CDR3 amino acids: CASSLPPQQETQYF. The CDR3 DNA sequence: TGTGCCAGCAGTCTCCCCCCCCAGCAAGAGACCCAGTACTTC.

This clonotype was seen a few times. The chain recombines TRBV12-3 or TRBV12-4 with TRBJ1-4; TRBD1 might be the D (5 bases). CDR3 length: 15 residues. V lost 3 bases, J lost 8 bases, and 16 bases lay in between. The CDR3 nucleotides are TGTGCCAGCAGTTTTATGGGTCTGGGGGGGGAAAAACTGTTTTTT. This encodes CASSFMGLGGEKLFF.

This clonotype was picked up a small number of times. The gene calls are TRBV12-3 or TRBV12-4 and TRBJ2-7, with D hard to call. CDR3 size: 14 residues. Trimming took 0 bases from V and 3 from J, leaving 9 bases between them. In DNA form, the CDR3 reads TGTGCCAGCAGTTTAGCAGCCGGCTTCTACGAGCAGTACTTC. It codes for CASSLAAGFYEQYF.